This entry features one T cell receptor (beta chain) sequence. Its target is not known. This CDR3 is built from 15 residues. Trimming stripped 0 bases from V and 11 bases from J, with 18 bases between. The germline gives CDR1 SGHRS, CDR2 YFSETQ. The source of the sample is a study of CD8+ T cells in alopecia areata. Study information: Those treated were given oral tofacitinib at 5 to 10 mg twice daily. Treated patients' severity was scored by percentage of affected scalp area.

Following extraction, RNA underwent reverse transcription to cDNA, which served as the sequencing template. The assay was immunoSEQ multiplex PCR, and TCRdb's table has in-frame clones only and misses some. The data hold approximately 170,000 clones, with roughly three fifths observed a single time. Study-wide points: Clonality exceeded that of normal scalp in lesional scalp, most notably in alopecia totalis/universalis.

Treatment indicated: oral pan-JAK inhibitor, 5-10 mg twice daily. Both peripheral blood and punch biopsies of lesional scalp skin were obtained from patients who had alopecia areata. The chain combines TRBV5-1 with TRBJ2-4; TRBD2 might be the D (6 bases). The source was CD4+ T cells sorted from blood, collected at week 4, from a patient treated with tofacitinib. This receptor was obtained from a human donor with alopecia areata. CDR3 sequence reads: CASSLGGLLGEVQYF. CDR3 bases: TGCGCCAGCAGCTTGGGGGGACTCCTCGGGGAGGTTCAGTACTTC.